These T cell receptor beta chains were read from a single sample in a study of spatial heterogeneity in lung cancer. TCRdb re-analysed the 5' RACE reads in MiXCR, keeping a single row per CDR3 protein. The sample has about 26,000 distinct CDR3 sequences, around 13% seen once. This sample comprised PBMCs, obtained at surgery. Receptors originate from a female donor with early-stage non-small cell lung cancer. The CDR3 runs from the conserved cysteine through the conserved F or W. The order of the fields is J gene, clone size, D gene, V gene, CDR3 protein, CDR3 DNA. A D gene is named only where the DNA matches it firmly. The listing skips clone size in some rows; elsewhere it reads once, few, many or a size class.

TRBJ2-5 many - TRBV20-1 CSASLVETQYF TGCAGTGCTAGTCTGGTGGAGACCCAGTACTTC
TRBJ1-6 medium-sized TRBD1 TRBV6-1 CASSGDRVNSPLHF TGTGCCAGCAGTGGGGACAGGGTAAATTCACCCCTCCACTTT
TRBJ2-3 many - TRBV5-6 CASSLEITDTQYF TGTGCCAGCAGCTTGGAGATCACAGATACGCAGTATTTT
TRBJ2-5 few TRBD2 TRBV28 CATGGSETQYF TGTGCGACGGGGGGTTCCGAGACCCAGTACTTC
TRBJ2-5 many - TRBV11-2 CASSLVETQYF TGTGCCAGCAGCTTAGTTGAGACCCAGTACTTC
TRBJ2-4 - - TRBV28 CASSFATAKNIQYF TGTGCCAGCAGTTTTGCTACAGCCAAAAACATTCAGTACTTC
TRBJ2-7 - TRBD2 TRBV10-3 CATLDQRETYEQYF TGTGCCACCCTCGATCAGCGGGAAACCTACGAGCAGTACTTC
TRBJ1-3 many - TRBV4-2 CASSQDMVGITSGNTIYF TGTGCCAGCAGCCAAGATATGGTGGGGATTACCTCTGGAAACACCATATATTTT
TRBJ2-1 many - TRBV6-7 CASSYSVLGVRYNEQFF TGTGCCAGCAGTTACTCGGTCCTTGGGGTTCGCTACAATGAGCAGTTCTTC
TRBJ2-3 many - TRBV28 CASSLSPGFTDTQYF TGTGCCAGCAGTTTATCCCCAGGATTCACAGATACGCAGTATTTT
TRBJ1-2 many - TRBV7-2 CASSQDSGYTF TGTGCCAGCAGCCAGGACAGTGGCTACACCTTC
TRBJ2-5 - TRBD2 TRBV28 CASERGLLETQYF TGTGCCAGCGAGCGGGGGCTCTTAGAGACCCAGTACTTC
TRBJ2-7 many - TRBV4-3 CASSQDMGGASYEQYF TGCGCCAGCAGCCAAGATATGGGGGGAGCCTCTTACGAGCAGTACTTC
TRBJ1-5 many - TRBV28 CASSLEQWDQPQHF TGTGCCAGCAGTTTAGAACAGTGGGATCAGCCCCAGCATTTT
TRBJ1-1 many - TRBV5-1 CASSLAANTEAFF TGCGCCAGCAGCTTGGCGGCGAACACTGAAGCTTTCTTT
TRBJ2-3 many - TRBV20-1 CSASGLGTDTQYF TGCAGTGCTAGCGGTTTGGGCACAGATACGCAGTATTTT
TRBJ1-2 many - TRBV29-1 CSVRGGEHGYTF TGCAGCGTTCGAGGGGGGGAACATGGCTACACCTTC
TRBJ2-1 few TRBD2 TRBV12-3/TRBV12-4 CASNPSGSYNEQFF TGTGCCAGCAATCCTAGCGGTTCCTACAATGAGCAGTTCTTC
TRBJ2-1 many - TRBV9 CASSVDASLRGEQFF TGTGCCAGCAGCGTAGATGCATCTCTAAGGGGCGAGCAGTTCTTC
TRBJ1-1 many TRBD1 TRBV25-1 CASRPALGQARGSGTEAFF TGTGCCAGCAGGCCAGCGCTGGGACAGGCGAGGGGTTCGGGCACTGAAGCTTTCTTT
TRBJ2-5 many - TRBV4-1 CASSQQDSPQGETQYF TGCGCCAGCAGCCAACAGGACAGCCCCCAAGGAGAGACCCAGTACTTC
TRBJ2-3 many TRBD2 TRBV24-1 CATSDLPGLARTDTQYF TGTGCCACCAGTGACCTTCCTGGACTAGCGAGAACAGATACGCAGTATTTT
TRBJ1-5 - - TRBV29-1 CSVLAGNSNQPQHF TGCAGCGTTCTAGCCGGGAATAGCAATCAGCCCCAGCATTTT
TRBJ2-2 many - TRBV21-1 CASTQIRQGFGGELFF TGTGCCAGCACTCAAATCCGCCAGGGGTTTGGCGGGGAGCTGTTTTTT
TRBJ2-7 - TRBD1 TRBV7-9 CASSLPRDRANLPEQYF TGTGCCAGCAGCTTACCTAGGGACAGGGCTAATCTACCCGAGCAGTACTTC
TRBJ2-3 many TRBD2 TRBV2 CASSELAGDTDTQYF TGTGCCAGCAGTGAATTAGCGGGAGACACAGATACGCAGTATTTT
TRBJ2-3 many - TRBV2 CASSEVGSLTDTQYF TGTGCCAGCAGTGAAGTAGGCAGCCTCACAGATACGCAGTATTTT
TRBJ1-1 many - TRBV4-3 CASSQGTNKAFF TGCGCCAGCAGCCAAGGTACTAATAAAGCTTTCTTT
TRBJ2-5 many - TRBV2 CASYFHRFSSTGQETQYF TGTGCCAGCTATTTTCATCGTTTCAGCTCGACAGGTCAAGAGACCCAGTACTTC
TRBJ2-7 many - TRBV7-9 CASSSPPRDGSSYEQYF TGTGCCAGCAGCTCTCCACCCCGGGACGGGTCCTCCTACGAGCAGTACTTC
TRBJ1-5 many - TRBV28 CASSLYEGTSNQPQHF TGTGCCAGCAGTTTATATGAGGGGACGAGCAATCAGCCCCAGCATTTT
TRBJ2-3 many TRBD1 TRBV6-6 CASSENRQGSTDTQYF TGTGCCAGCAGTGAGAACCGACAGGGAAGCACAGATACGCAGTATTTT
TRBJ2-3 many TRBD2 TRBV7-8 CASSWGLAGTGFTDTQYF TGTGCCAGCAGCTGGGGACTAGCGGGCACTGGATTCACAGATACGCAGTATTTT
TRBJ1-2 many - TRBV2 CASSEGYGYTF TGTGCCAGCAGTGAAGGGTATGGCTACACCTTC
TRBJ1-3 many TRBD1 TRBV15 CATSSFTLKGQGTGNTIYF TGTGCCACCAGCAGCTTCACCCTAAAGGGACAGGGGACTGGAAACACCATATATTTT
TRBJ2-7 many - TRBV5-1 CASSLVRTPYEQYF TGCGCCAGCAGCTTGGTACGTACCCCCTACGAGCAGTACTTC
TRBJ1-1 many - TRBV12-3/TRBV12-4 CASSLTPTEAFF TGTGCCAGCAGCCTGACACCCACTGAAGCTTTCTTT
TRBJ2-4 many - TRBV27 CASSFNNIIAKNIQYF TGTGCCAGCAGTTTCAATAATATTATAGCCAAAAACATTCAGTACTTC
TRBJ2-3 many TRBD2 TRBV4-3 CASSHGTSGGADTQYF TGCGCCAGCAGCCATGGGACTAGCGGGGGGGCAGATACGCAGTATTTT
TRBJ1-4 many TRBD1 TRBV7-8 CASSPMAGGSEKLFF TGTGCCAGCAGCCCTATGGCAGGGGGAAGTGAAAAACTGTTTTTT
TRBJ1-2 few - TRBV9 CASMGRVGYGYTF TGTGCCAGCATGGGTAGGGTTGGCTATGGCTACACCTTC
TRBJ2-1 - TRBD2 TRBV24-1 CATSAAGETSYNEQFF TGTGCCACCAGTGCCGCGGGAGAAACCTCCTACAATGAGCAGTTCTTC
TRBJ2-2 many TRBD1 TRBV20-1 CSADRGGTGELFF TGCAGTGCTGACAGGGGGGGCACCGGGGAGCTGTTTTTT
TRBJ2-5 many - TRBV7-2 CASRYQETQYF TGTGCCAGCAGGTACCAAGAGACCCAGTACTTC
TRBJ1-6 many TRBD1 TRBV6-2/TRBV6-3 CASSTSQGNPYNSPLHF TGTGCCAGCAGTACCTCACAGGGGAATCCATATAATTCACCCCTCCACTTT
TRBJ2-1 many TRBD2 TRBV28 CASSSRLAGYNEQFF TGTGCCAGCAGTTCCAGGCTAGCGGGTTACAATGAGCAGTTCTTC
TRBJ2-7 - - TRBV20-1 CSAYGTGVAYSYEQYF TGCAGTGCATACGGGACGGGGGTCGCCTACTCCTACGAGCAGTACTTC
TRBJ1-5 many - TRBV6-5 CASSVGESKPQHF TGTGCCAGCAGTGTCGGGGAGAGCAAGCCCCAGCATTTT
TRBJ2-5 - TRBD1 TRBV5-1 CASRTGGYEETQYF TGCGCCAGCAGGACAGGGGGATACGAAGAGACCCAGTACTTC